This entry describes one T cell receptor (beta chain). This specimen comes from a study of Ad26.COV2.S vaccination and SARS-CoV-2 variants. Sequencing used immunoSEQ multiplex PCR; TCRdb keeps in-frame clones, though not all of them. Among 300,000 to 350,000 clones, 90% were seen once, and the ten largest hold 4.5% to 5.5%. Stated treatment: roughly 20 received Ad26.COV2.S at low or high dose, single or two shots; 5 received placebo; per-sample allocation not given. The investigators took samples on day 63 after the first vaccine or placebo injection. The input for sequencing was peripheral blood, taken in a trial of Ad26.COV2.S vaccine versus placebo. The sequence was obtained from a person between 18 and 59 years old who received the Ad26.COV2.S COVID-19 vaccine or a placebo.

The CDR3 coding sequence is TGTGCCAGCGGCAAGCCCCAAGAGACCCAGTACTTC. Its translation is CASGKPQETQYF. The chain recombines TRBV25-1 with TRBJ2-5; D is unclear. The germline V gene encodes CDR1 MGHDK and CDR2 SYGVNS. CDR3 length: 12 residues. V gave up 8 bases and J gave up 1 base, with 8 bases separating them.